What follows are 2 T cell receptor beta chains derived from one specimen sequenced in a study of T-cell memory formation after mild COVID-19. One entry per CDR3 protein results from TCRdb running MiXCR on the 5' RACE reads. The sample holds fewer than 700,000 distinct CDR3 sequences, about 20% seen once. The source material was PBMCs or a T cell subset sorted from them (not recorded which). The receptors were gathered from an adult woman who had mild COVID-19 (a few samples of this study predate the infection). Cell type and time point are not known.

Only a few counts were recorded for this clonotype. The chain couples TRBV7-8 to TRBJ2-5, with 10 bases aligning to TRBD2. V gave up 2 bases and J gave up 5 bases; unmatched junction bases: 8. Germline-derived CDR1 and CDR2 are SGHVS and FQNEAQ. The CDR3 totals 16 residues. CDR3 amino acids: CASSLWERGGLETQYF. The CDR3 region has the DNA TGTGCCAGCAGCTTATGGGAGCGGGGGGGCCTGGAGACCCAGTACTTC. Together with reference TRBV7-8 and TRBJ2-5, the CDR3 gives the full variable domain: GAGVSQSPRYKVAKRGQDVALRCDPISGHVSLFWYQQALGQGPEFLTYFQNEAQLDKSGLPSDRFFAERPEGSVSTLKIQRTQQEDSAVYLCASSLWERGGLETQYFGPGTRLLVL.

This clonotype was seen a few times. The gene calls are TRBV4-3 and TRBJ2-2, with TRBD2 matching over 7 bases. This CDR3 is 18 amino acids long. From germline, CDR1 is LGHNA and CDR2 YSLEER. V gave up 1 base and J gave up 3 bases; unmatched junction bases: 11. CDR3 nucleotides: TGCGCCAGCAGCCAAGTCGGTATCTTCGCGGGGGACACCGGGGAGCTGTTTTTT. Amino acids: CASSQVGIFAGDTGELFF.